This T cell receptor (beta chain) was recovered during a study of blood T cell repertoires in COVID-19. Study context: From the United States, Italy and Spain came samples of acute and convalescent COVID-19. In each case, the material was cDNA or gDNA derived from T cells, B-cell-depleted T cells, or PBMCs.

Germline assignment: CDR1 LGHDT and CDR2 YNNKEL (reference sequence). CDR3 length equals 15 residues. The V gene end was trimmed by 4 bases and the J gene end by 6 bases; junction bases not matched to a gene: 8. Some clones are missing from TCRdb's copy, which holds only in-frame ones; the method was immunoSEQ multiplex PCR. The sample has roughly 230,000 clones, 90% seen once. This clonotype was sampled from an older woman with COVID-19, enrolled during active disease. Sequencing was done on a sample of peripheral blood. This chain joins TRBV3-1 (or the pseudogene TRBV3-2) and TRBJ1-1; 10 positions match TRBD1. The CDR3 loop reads CASSRLDRGLSEAFF. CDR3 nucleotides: TGTGCCAGCAGCCGACTAGACAGGGGGCTCTCTGAAGCTTTCTTT.